Listed below are T cell receptor beta chains from one sample, sequenced in a study of CD8 T cells in ankylosing spondylitis. TCRdb reanalysed the 5' RACE reads using MiXCR and keeps one entry per CDR3 protein. The table has approximately 550,000 distinct CDR3 sequences, roughly 12% seen once. Sequences were obtained from blood, either unsorted or a sorted T cell fraction (not recorded which). All receptors derive from a male donor with ankylosing spondylitis. CDR3s include the opening cysteine and the closing phenylalanine or tryptophan. The D gene is left open where the match is weak. Clone size is shown for a subset of rows, as once, few, many or a class of expanded clone.

j_call: TRBJ1-1
clone_size: NA
v_call: TRBV6-1
d_call: NA
cdr3_aa: CASTESGIAGREAFF
cdr3_nt: TGTGCCAGCACCGAAAGTGGGATAGCTGGGAGAGAAGCTTTCTTT

j_call: TRBJ2-5
clone_size: NA
v_call: TRBV21-1
d_call: NA
cdr3_aa: CASRPQNQETQYF
cdr3_nt: TGTGCCAGCAGGCCGCAGAACCAAGAGACCCAGTACTTC

j_call: TRBJ2-1
clone_size: NA
v_call: TRBV20-1
d_call: NA
cdr3_aa: CSGPDPGSKVQFF
cdr3_nt: TGCAGTGGACCGGACCCGGGGTCCAAGGTCCAGTTCTTC

j_call: TRBJ2-1
clone_size: few
v_call: TRBV6-1
d_call: TRBD2
cdr3_aa: CASSEGDWTSQFF
cdr3_nt: TGTGCCAGCAGTGAAGGGGATTGGACTAGTCAATTCTTC

j_call: TRBJ2-1
clone_size: few
v_call: TRBV18
d_call: TRBD2
cdr3_aa: CASSPVTSGSSYNEQFF
cdr3_nt: TGTGCCAGCTCACCAGTCACTAGCGGGAGTTCCTACAATGAGCAGTTCTTC

j_call: TRBJ1-5
clone_size: few
v_call: TRBV15
d_call: TRBD1
cdr3_aa: CATSRDAGGNQPQHF
cdr3_nt: TGTGCCACCAGCAGAGATGCAGGGGGGAATCAGCCCCAGCATTTT

j_call: TRBJ2-3
clone_size: many
v_call: TRBV6-2/TRBV6-3
d_call: NA
cdr3_aa: CASSRPLFADTQYF
cdr3_nt: TGTGCCAGCAGTCGCCCCCTTTTCGCAGATACGCAGTATTTT

j_call: TRBJ2-1
clone_size: few
v_call: TRBV5-1
d_call: TRBD2
cdr3_aa: CASRLAGDRNEQFF
cdr3_nt: TGCGCCAGCCGACTAGCGGGAGACCGCAATGAGCAGTTCTTC

j_call: TRBJ2-1
clone_size: many
v_call: TRBV12-3/TRBV12-4
d_call: TRBD2
cdr3_aa: CASTPTRASGVLRQFF
cdr3_nt: TGTGCCAGCACCCCCACTAGAGCTAGCGGGGTCCTGCGGCAGTTCTTC

j_call: TRBJ2-6
clone_size: NA
v_call: TRBV18
d_call: NA
cdr3_aa: CASSQQRSSSGANVLTF
cdr3_nt: TGTGCCAGCTCCCAGCAAAGGAGTAGCTCTGGGGCCAACGTCCTGACTTTC

j_call: TRBJ2-2
clone_size: few
v_call: TRBV7-2
d_call: TRBD2
cdr3_aa: CASSLGYGAGGTGELFF
cdr3_nt: TGTGCCAGCAGCTTAGGGTACGGCGCGGGAGGTACCGGGGAGCTGTTTTTT

j_call: TRBJ2-7
clone_size: many
v_call: TRBV20-1
d_call: NA
cdr3_aa: CSAPDRPPYEQYF
cdr3_nt: TGCAGTGCCCCAGACAGGCCACCCTACGAGCAGTACTTC

j_call: TRBJ2-3
clone_size: many
v_call: TRBV12-3/TRBV12-4
d_call: TRBD2
cdr3_aa: CASSSSGRTDTQYF
cdr3_nt: TGTGCCAGCAGTTCTAGCGGGAGAACAGATACGCAGTATTTT

j_call: TRBJ2-1
clone_size: few
v_call: TRBV15
d_call: NA
cdr3_aa: CATSRIVVGGDEQFF
cdr3_nt: TGTGCCACCAGCCGGATCGTCGTTGGCGGCGATGAGCAGTTCTTC

j_call: TRBJ2-7
clone_size: NA
v_call: TRBV12-3/TRBV12-4
d_call: NA
cdr3_aa: CASSSMRLSYTYEQYF
cdr3_nt: TGTGCCAGCAGTTCTATGAGGCTCTCCTATACCTACGAGCAGTACTTC

j_call: TRBJ1-1
clone_size: few
v_call: TRBV7-8
d_call: NA
cdr3_aa: CASSLTGVSTEAFF
cdr3_nt: TGTGCCAGCAGTTTGACAGGAGTGAGCACTGAAGCTTTCTTT

j_call: TRBJ2-1
clone_size: NA
v_call: TRBV19
d_call: TRBD1
cdr3_aa: CASSPIGTGQYNEQFF
cdr3_nt: TGTGCCAGTAGTCCTATCGGGACAGGTCAATACAATGAGCAGTTCTTC

j_call: TRBJ2-7
clone_size: few
v_call: TRBV20-1
d_call: TRBD1
cdr3_aa: CSAQDRVGYEQYF
cdr3_nt: TGCAGTGCCCAGGACAGGGTCGGCTACGAGCAGTACTTC